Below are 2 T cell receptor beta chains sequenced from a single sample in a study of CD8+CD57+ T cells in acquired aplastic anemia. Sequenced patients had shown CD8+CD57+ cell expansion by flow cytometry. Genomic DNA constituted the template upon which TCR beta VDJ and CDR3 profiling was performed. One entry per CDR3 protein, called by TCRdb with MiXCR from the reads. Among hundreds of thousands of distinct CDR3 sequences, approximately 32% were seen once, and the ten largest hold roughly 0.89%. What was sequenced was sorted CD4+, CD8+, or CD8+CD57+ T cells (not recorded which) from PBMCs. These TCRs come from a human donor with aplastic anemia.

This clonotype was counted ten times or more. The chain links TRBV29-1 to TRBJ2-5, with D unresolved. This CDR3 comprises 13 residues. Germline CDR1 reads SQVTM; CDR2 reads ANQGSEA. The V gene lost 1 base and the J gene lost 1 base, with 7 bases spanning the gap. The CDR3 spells CSVEGKAQETQYF. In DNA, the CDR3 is TGCAGCGTTGAAGGGAAAGCCCAAGAGACCCAGTACTTC.

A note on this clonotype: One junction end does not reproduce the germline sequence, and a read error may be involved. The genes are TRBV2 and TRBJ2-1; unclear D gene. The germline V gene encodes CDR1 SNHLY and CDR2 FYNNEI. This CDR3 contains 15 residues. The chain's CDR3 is CASSEMANSNNEQFF. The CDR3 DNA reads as TGTGCCAGCAGTGAAATGGCTAACTCCAACAATGAGCAGTTCTTC.